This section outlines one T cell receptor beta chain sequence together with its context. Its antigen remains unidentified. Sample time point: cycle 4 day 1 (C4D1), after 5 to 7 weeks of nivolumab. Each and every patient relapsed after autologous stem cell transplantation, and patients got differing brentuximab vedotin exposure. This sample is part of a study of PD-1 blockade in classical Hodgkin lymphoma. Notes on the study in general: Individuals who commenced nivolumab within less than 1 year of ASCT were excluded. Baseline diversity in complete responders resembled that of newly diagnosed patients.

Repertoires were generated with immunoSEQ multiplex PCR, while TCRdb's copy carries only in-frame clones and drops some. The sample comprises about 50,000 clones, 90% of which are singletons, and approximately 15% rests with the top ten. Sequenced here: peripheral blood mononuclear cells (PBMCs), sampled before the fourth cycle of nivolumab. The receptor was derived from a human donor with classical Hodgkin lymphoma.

CDR3 amino acids: CASGWEYTGYTF. The CDR3 DNA reads TGTGCCTCGGGCTGGGAATACACTGGCTACACCTTC. The rearrangement links TRBV30 to TRBJ1-2; D unclear. Trimming removed 7 bases from V and 7 bases from J, with 16 bases in between. Germline V gene lookup returns CDR1 GTSNPN and CDR2 SVGIG (reference sequence). This CDR3 contains 12 residues.